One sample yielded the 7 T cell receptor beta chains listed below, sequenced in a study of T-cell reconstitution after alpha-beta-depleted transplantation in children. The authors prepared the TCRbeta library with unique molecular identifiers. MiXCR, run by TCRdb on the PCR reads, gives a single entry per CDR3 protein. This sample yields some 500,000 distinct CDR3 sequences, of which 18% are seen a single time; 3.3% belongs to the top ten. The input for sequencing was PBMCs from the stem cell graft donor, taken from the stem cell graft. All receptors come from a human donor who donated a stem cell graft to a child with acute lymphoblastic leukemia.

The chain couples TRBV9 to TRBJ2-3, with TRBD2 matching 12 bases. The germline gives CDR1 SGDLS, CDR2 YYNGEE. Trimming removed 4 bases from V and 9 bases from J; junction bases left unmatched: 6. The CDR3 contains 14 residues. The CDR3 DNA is TGTGCCAGCAGCCTTACCGGGACTAGCGGGACGCAGTATTTT. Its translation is CASSLTGTSGTQYF.

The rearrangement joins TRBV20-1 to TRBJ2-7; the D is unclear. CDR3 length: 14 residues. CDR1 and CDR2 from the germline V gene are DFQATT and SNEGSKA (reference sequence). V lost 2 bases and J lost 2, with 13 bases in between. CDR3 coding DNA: TGCAGTGCTAGACATGGATCAAGAACCTACGAGCAGTACTTC. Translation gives CSARHGSRTYEQYF.

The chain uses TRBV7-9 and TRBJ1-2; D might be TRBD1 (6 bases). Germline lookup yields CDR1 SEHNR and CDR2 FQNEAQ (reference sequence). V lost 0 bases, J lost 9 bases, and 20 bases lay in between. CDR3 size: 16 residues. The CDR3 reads CASSLARTALRFCYTF. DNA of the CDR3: TGTGCCAGCAGCTTAGCGCGGACAGCCCTAAGGTTTTGCTACACCTTC.

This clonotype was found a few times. CDR3 sequence: CASSPPGGELAPYF. The CDR3 DNA reads as TGTGCCAGCAGCCCCCCCGGCGGGGAACTGGCGCCGTACTTC. The rearrangement uses TRBV14 and TRBJ2-7, with D possibly matching TRBD2 (6 bases). Germline assignment: CDR1 SGHDN and CDR2 FVKESK. CDR3 length: 14 residues. Trimming cost V 4 bases and J 12 bases, with 22 bases left between them.

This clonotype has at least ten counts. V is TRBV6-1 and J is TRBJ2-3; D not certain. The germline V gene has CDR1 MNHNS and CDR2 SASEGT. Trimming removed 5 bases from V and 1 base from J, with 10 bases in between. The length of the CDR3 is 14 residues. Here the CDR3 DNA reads TGTGCCAGCAGTCCTTCAGCCCGCACAGATACGCAGTATTTT. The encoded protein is CASSPSARTDTQYF.

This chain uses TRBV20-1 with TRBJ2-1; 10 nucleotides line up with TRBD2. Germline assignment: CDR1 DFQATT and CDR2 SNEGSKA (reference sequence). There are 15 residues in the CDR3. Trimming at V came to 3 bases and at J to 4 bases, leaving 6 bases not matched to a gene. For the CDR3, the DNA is TGCAGTGCTAGGGAGCGGGAGGGGGCTTACAATGAGCAGTTCTTC. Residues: CSAREREGAYNEQFF.

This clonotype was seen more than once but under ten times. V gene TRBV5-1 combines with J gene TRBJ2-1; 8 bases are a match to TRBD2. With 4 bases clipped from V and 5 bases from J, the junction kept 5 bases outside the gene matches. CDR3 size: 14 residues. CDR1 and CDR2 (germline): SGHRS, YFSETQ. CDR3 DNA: TGCGCCAGCAGCCCAGCGGGGGAGCACAATGAGCAGTTCTTC. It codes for CASSPAGEHNEQFF.